Each of the 27 T cell receptor beta chains below was sequenced from the same sample in a study of Ad26.COV2.S vaccination and SARS-CoV-2 variants. The table came from immunoSEQ multiplex PCR; TCRdb's copy has only in-frame clones and leaves some out. Of a few hundred thousand clones in the sample, around nine tenths were seen once. Documented treatment: roughly 20 received Ad26.COV2.S at low or high dose, single or two shots; several received placebo; per-sample allocation not given. Samples were taken on day 63 after the first vaccine or placebo injection. The specimen comprised peripheral blood, sampled in a trial of Ad26.COV2.S vaccine versus placebo. The receptors originated from a person aged 18-65 years who received the Ad26.COV2.S COVID-19 vaccine or a placebo.

The chain carries TRBV2 and TRBJ1-1; no clear D gene. The germline gives CDR1 SNHLY, CDR2 FYNNEI. The CDR3 is 14 residues long. V was trimmed by 3 bases and J by 1 base, leaving 9 bases between them. In nucleotides, the CDR3 is TGTGCCAGCAGTGATTTGGCGGGGAACACTGAAGCTTTCTTT. This codes for CASSDLAGNTEAFF.

Here the CDR3 reads CASSGRGADSNSPLHF. In DNA, the CDR3 is TGTGCCAGCAGTGGGAGGGGGGCTGATAGTAATTCACCCCTCCACTTT. The J gene is TRBJ1-6, the V gene TRBV2; possibly TRBD1 for D (6 bases). CDR3 length equals 16 residues. Trimming took off 4 bases at V and 6 bases at J, with 16 bases between the two ends. The germline gives CDR1 SNHLY, CDR2 FYNNEI. Variable domain in full (rest from reference TRBV2 and TRBJ1-6): EPEVTQTPSHQVTQMGQEVILRCVPISNHLYFYWYRQILGQKVEFLVSFYNNEISEKSEIFDDQFSVERPDGSNFTLKIRSTKLEDSAMYFCASSGRGADSNSPLHFGNGTRLTVT.

The chain couples TRBV18 to TRBJ1-5; 9 nucleotides agree with TRBD1. Unmatched junction bases numbered 7, after V lost 3 bases and J lost 7 bases. Per the germline V gene, CDR1 is KGHSH and CDR2 is LQKENI. CDR3 length equals 15 residues. The CDR3: CASSPVDRGVQPQHF. CDR3 nucleotide sequence: TGTGCCAGCTCACCCGTTGACAGGGGGGTGCAGCCCCAGCATTTT. Full variable domain (rest looked up from reference TRBV18 and TRBJ1-5): NAGVMQNPRHLVRRRGQEARLRCSPMKGHSHVYWYRQLPEEGLKFMVYLQKENIIDESGMPKERFSAEFPKEGPSILRIQQVVRGDSAAYFCASSPVDRGVQPQHFGDGTRLSIL.

This clone was counted once. V and J are TRBV5-6 and TRBJ1-1; D not certain. The CDR3 has 13 amino acids. Trimming pared 1 base from V and 1 base from J, leaving 5 bases between. Per germline, CDR1 SGHDT and CDR2 YYEEEE. CDR3 sequence reads: CASSLLGNTEAFF. CDR3 DNA sequence: TGTGCCAGCAGCTTGCTGGGGAACACTGAAGCTTTCTTT.

Notes on this clone: The sample has other DNA sequences that encode this CDR3 too. The V and J genes are TRBV4-1 and TRBJ1-2; D remains ambiguous. V shed 1 base and J shed 0 bases, with 6 bases lying between them. Per the germline V gene, CDR1 is MGHRA and CDR2 is YSYEKL. The CDR3 is made up of 14 amino acids. The CDR3 DNA reads as TGCGCCAGCAGCCAAGGCCAGACTAACTATGGCTACACCTTC. It is translated as CASSQGQTNYGYTF.

The genes are TRBV20-1 and TRBJ1-1; D gene unclear. This CDR3 is built from 10 residues. Trimming removed 3 bases at V and 8 bases at J, with 7 bases between. Germline V CDR1 and CDR2: DFQATT, SNEGSKA (reference sequence). The CDR3 DNA reads TGCAGTGCTAGGTGGGGAGAAGCTTTCTTT. Protein product: CSARWGEAFF.

CDR3 nucleotide sequence: TGTGCCAGCTCCCGCGGGGGTAACACTGAAGCTTTCTTT. Its translation is CASSRGGNTEAFF. The V and J genes are TRBV18 and TRBJ1-1, with D possibly TRBD1 on 5 matching bases. V lost 6 bases and J lost 2, with 10 bases in between. The CDR3 consists of 13 residues. Germline V gives CDR1 KGHSH, CDR2 LQKENI.

The chain employs TRBV11-3 and TRBJ1-1, with D unresolved. The V end lost 1 base, the J end lost 1 base, and 4 bases lay between the germline ends. CDR1 and CDR2 (germline): SGHNT, YENEEA. There are 13 residues in the CDR3. Written as DNA, the CDR3 is TGTGCCAGCAGCTTAGCACGGAACACTGAAGCTTTCTTT. The encoded protein is CASSLARNTEAFF. Full variable domain (remainder filled in from reference TRBV11-3 and TRBJ1-1): EAGVVQSPRYKIIEKKQPVAFWCNPISGHNTLYWYLQNLGQGPELLIRYENEEAVDDSQLPKDRFSAERLKGVDSTLKIQPAELGDSAVYLCASSLARNTEAFFGQGTRLTVV.

This sequence joins TRBV2 and TRBJ2-3; unclear D gene. Germline V gene lookup returns CDR1 SNHLY and CDR2 FYNNEI. Trimming shortened V by 4 bases and J by 0 bases, and 20 bases separated the two germline ends. The CDR3 spans 18 residues. CDR3 loop: CASSGSRYLTTSTDTQYF. CDR3 sequence (DNA): TGTGCCAGCAGTGGTAGCAGGTATCTAACCACTAGCACAGATACGCAGTATTTT.

In this sample, this clone turned up once. The chain links TRBV7-9 to TRBJ1-2, with 8 bases matching TRBD1. From germline, CDR1 is SEHNR and CDR2 FQNEAQ (reference sequence). Unmatched junction bases numbered 10, after V lost 5 bases and J lost 2 bases. The CDR3 length is 16 residues. The CDR3 sequence is CASSHITGQANYGYTF. The DNA for the CDR3 is TGTGCCAGCAGCCATATTACGGGACAGGCGAACTATGGCTACACCTTC.

V gene TRBV9 combines with J gene TRBJ2-7; the D gene is possibly TRBD1 (5 bases). Germline values: CDR1 SGDLS, CDR2 YYNGEE. V lost 4 bases to trimming and J lost 6 bases, with 11 bases between them. The CDR3 consists of 12 residues. CDR3 region: CASSPIDSEQYF. CDR3 sequence (DNA): TGTGCCAGCAGCCCCATCGACAGCGAGCAGTACTTC.

The CDR3 region is CASGQGVETGELFF. The CDR3 nucleotides are TGTGCCAGCGGACAGGGGGTAGAGACCGGGGAGCTGTTTTTT. This chain joins TRBV2 and TRBJ2-2, with 10 bases that match TRBD1. The CDR3 extends over 14 amino acids. The trim removed 8 bases at V and 5 bases at J, leaving 5 bases unmatched. The germline gives CDR1 SNHLY, CDR2 FYNNEI.

The V call is TRBV9, the J call TRBJ2-1, with 11 bases that match TRBD2. V lost 3 bases to trimming and J lost 5 bases; unmatched junction nucleotides: 4. This CDR3 contains 15 residues. Per germline, CDR1 SGDLS and CDR2 YYNGEE. The CDR3, as DNA: TGTGCCAGCAGCGCCGGGACTAGCGGTGACAATGAGCAGTTCTTC. It encodes CASSAGTSGDNEQFF.

The chain recombines TRBV11-2 with TRBJ2-3; TRBD2 might be the D (6 bases). The CDR3 extends over 16 amino acids. The V and J ends lost 5 bases and 0 bases respectively, with 15 bases between them. Germline V CDR1 and CDR2: SGHAT, FQNNGV. The CDR3 DNA is TGTGCCAGCAGCCGTGGACGGGGACTTAGCACAGATACGCAGTATTTT. Its translation: CASSRGRGLSTDTQYF.

The rearrangement joins TRBV11-2 to TRBJ2-3, with TRBD2 matching 12 bases. The J segment lost 7 bases and the V segment lost 5 bases, leaving 16 bases of the junction unmatched. This CDR3 has 18 residues. CDR1 is SGHAT and CDR2 is FQNNGV in the germline V gene. This CDR3 reads CASSDSTSGGRWGYTQYF. The CDR3 DNA reads as TGTGCCAGCAGCGATTCGACTAGCGGGGGCCGGTGGGGTTATACGCAGTATTTT.

The table lists this clone with many counts. This chain connects TRBV5-1 to TRBJ2-2; TRBD2 matches 8 bases. The CDR3 is 17 amino acids. Germline trimming cut 4 bases from V and 4 bases from J; bases unmatched to any gene: 12. The germline V gene has CDR1 SGHRS and CDR2 YFSETQ. CDR3 in amino acids: CASSAIPSGGRTGELFF. The CDR3 nucleotides are TGCGCCAGCAGCGCCATCCCGAGCGGGGGCCGCACCGGGGAGCTGTTTTTT.

The V call is TRBV7-9, the J call TRBJ2-5; TRBD1 matches at 7 bases. The J segment lost 7 bases and the V segment lost 5 bases, leaving 10 bases of the junction unmatched. Per germline, CDR1 SEHNR and CDR2 FQNEAQ (reference sequence). CDR3 length: 14 amino acids. CDR3 amino acids: CASSPDREWWTQYF. In DNA, the CDR3 is TGTGCCAGCAGCCCCGACAGGGAATGGTGGACCCAGTACTTC. The full variable domain, with the rest looked up from reference TRBV7-9 and TRBJ2-5, is DTGVSQNPRHKITKRGQNVTFRCDPISEHNRLYWYRQTLGQGPEFLTYFQNEAQLEKSRLLSDRFSAERPKGSFSTLEIQRTEQGDSAMYLCASSPDREWWTQYFGPGTRLLVL.

This chain joins TRBV5-6 and TRBJ1-2, with 9 bases lining up with TRBD1. V shed 1 base and J 7 bases; nucleotides not matched to a gene: 8. CDR1 and CDR2 from the germline V gene are SGHDT and YYEEEE. The CDR3 is 15 residues long. CDR3 residues: CASSLYRGRPGGYTF. DNA of the CDR3: TGTGCCAGCAGCTTGTACAGGGGGCGCCCGGGTGGCTACACCTTC. Full variable domain (missing parts from reference TRBV5-6 and TRBJ1-2): DAGVTQSPTHLIKTRGQQVTLRCSPKSGHDTVSWYQQALGQGPQFIFQYYEEEERQRGNFPDRFSGHQFPNYSSELNVNALLLGDSALYLCASSLYRGRPGGYTFGSGTRLTVV.

The CDR3 bases are TGTGCCAGTAGTATAGCCGGGACGAGCTACGAGCAGTACTTC. This encodes CASSIAGTSYEQYF. The J gene is TRBJ2-7, the V gene TRBV19; possibly TRBD1 or TRBD2 for D (5 bases each). The V gene's germline CDR1 is LNHDA and CDR2 SQIVND (reference sequence). V lost 1 base, J lost 3 bases, and 10 bases lay in between. The length of the CDR3 is 14 residues.

CDR3 in DNA: TGTGCCAGCTCATCCCGGACCACGGAGACCCAGTACTTC. It specifies CASSSRTTETQYF. V gene TRBV18 combines with J gene TRBJ2-5; unclear D gene. Germline V gene sequence: CDR1 KGHSH, CDR2 LQKENI. This CDR3 has 13 residues. V was shortened by 5 bases and J by 5 bases, with 12 bases between the two germline ends. Full variable domain (missing parts from reference TRBV18 and TRBJ2-5): NAGVMQNPRHLVRRRGQEARLRCSPMKGHSHVYWYRQLPEEGLKFMVYLQKENIIDESGMPKERFSAEFPKEGPSILRIQQVVRGDSAAYFCASSSRTTETQYFGPGTRLLVL.

The gene calls are TRBV14 and TRBJ1-2; maybe TRBD1 (6 bases). CDR3 length: 14 amino acids. V shed 1 base and J shed 6 bases, with 12 bases lying between them. The germline gives CDR1 SGHDN, CDR2 FVKESK. In nucleotides, the CDR3 is TGTGCCAGCAGCCAAGGGTACAGGGCGGATGGCTACACCTTC. Its translation: CASSQGYRADGYTF. Looking up the rest from reference TRBV14 and TRBJ1-2 gives the full variable domain: EAGVTQFPSHSVIEKGQTVTLRCDPISGHDNLYWYRRVMGKEIKFLLHFVKESKQDESGMPNNRFLAERTGGTYSTLKVQPAELEDSGVYFCASSQGYRADGYTFGSGTRLTVV.

The rearrangement uses TRBV11-2 and TRBJ2-1, with 7 bases lining up with TRBD2. The CDR3 contains 12 residues. The junction had 2 bases not matched to a gene; V was cut back by 5 bases and J by 7 bases. Looked up from germline, CDR1 is SGHAT and CDR2 is FQNNGV. The CDR3 spells CASSAGGNEQFF. In nucleotides, the CDR3 is TGTGCCAGCAGCGCCGGGGGGAATGAGCAGTTCTTC.

V gene TRBV4-2 combines with J gene TRBJ1-2; D call uncertain. The V gene's germline CDR1 is LGHNA and CDR2 YNFKEQ. V lost 0 bases, J lost 4 bases, and 9 bases lay in between. The CDR3 extends over 14 amino acids. CDR3 in amino acids: CASSQDLGSYGYTF. Written as DNA, the CDR3 is TGTGCCAGCAGCCAAGACTTGGGAAGCTATGGCTACACCTTC.

The chain has TRBV5-1 and TRBJ2-5; TRBD1 might be the D (6 bases). This CDR3 has 15 residues. The V gene lost 5 bases and the J gene lost 1 base, with 15 bases spanning the gap. In germline, CDR1 is SGHRS, CDR2 YFSETQ. CDR3 residues: CASSPRTASQETQYF. For the CDR3, the DNA is TGCGCCAGCAGTCCTAGGACAGCCTCCCAAGAGACCCAGTACTTC.

The chain employs TRBV5-6 and TRBJ2-7; 11 bases agree with TRBD2. J was trimmed by 2 bases and V by 3 bases; bases with no gene match: 4. From germline, CDR1 is SGHDT and CDR2 YYEEEE. CDR3 length: 15 amino acids. CDR3 amino acids: CASSSIAGGPYEQYF. As DNA, the CDR3 is TGTGCCAGCAGCTCAATAGCGGGGGGGCCCTACGAGCAGTACTTC. Based on the CDR3 plus reference TRBV5-6 and TRBJ2-7, the full variable domain is DAGVTQSPTHLIKTRGQQVTLRCSPKSGHDTVSWYQQALGQGPQFIFQYYEEEERQRGNFPDRFSGHQFPNYSSELNVNALLLGDSALYLCASSSIAGGPYEQYFGPGTRLTVT.

V usage is TRBV6-2 or TRBV6-3 and J usage is TRBJ1-6; tentative D call: TRBD1 (5 bases). CDR1 is MNHEY and CDR2 is SVGEGT in the germline V gene. This CDR3 has 17 amino acids. The germline V and J ends were trimmed by 2 bases and 7 bases, with 18 bases remaining between them. Written as DNA, the CDR3 is TGTGCCAGCAGTTACAAGGCCAGGCCGGGGGTGAATTCACCCCTCCACTTT. Encoded protein: CASSYKARPGVNSPLHF.

The chain uses TRBV12-3 or TRBV12-4 and TRBJ1-2; 9 bases fit TRBD1. The CDR3 extends over 13 amino acids. J gave up 6 bases and V 5 bases, and 4 bases lay outside the gene matches. The CDR3, as DNA: TGTGCCAGCAGTGGGACAGGGCGTCATGGCTACACCTTC. Translating gives CASSGTGRHGYTF.